Listed below are T cell receptor beta chains from one sample, sequenced in a study of CXCR3-negative and CXCR3-positive naive CD8 T cells. TCRdb derives one entry per CDR3 protein from the 5' RACE reads, leaving out DNA. In all, the sample yields under 110,000 distinct CDR3 sequences. Sequencing was carried out using naive CXCR3+ CD8+ T cells from blood. Receptors were obtained from a human donor in good health. Some clones in this sample may be carry-over from other donors' samples. The CDR3 runs from the conserved cysteine through the conserved F or W. Fields, in order: CDR3 protein, V gene, J gene.

cdr3_aa: CASRPMLTDGYTF
v_call: TRBV6-5
j_call: TRBJ1-2

cdr3_aa: CATSGTKTGAYEQYF
v_call: TRBV15
j_call: TRBJ2-7

cdr3_aa: CASSYYRGEAFF
v_call: TRBV6-5
j_call: TRBJ1-1

cdr3_aa: CASSWEPRGDTQYF
v_call: TRBV7-6
j_call: TRBJ2-3

cdr3_aa: CASTQMGGGDYEQYF
v_call: TRBV12-3/TRBV12-4
j_call: TRBJ2-7

cdr3_aa: CASGKAVAGGETQYF
v_call: TRBV7-9
j_call: TRBJ2-5

cdr3_aa: CASSQRLQETQYF
v_call: TRBV7-9
j_call: TRBJ2-5

cdr3_aa: CASSLAGNNSPLHF
v_call: TRBV7-6
j_call: TRBJ1-6

cdr3_aa: CASSSPGQSTDTQYF
v_call: TRBV7-9
j_call: TRBJ2-3

cdr3_aa: CSAITWNSGNTIYF
v_call: TRBV29-1
j_call: TRBJ1-3

cdr3_aa: CASSPRAGASTEAFF
v_call: TRBV9
j_call: TRBJ1-1

cdr3_aa: CASSYTGGDEQYF
v_call: TRBV27
j_call: TRBJ2-7

cdr3_aa: CSVEDPGQVGDTQYF
v_call: TRBV29-1
j_call: TRBJ2-3

cdr3_aa: CASSRPRDTYEQYF
v_call: TRBV11-2
j_call: TRBJ2-7

cdr3_aa: CASIDRTGELFF
v_call: TRBV6-5
j_call: TRBJ2-2

cdr3_aa: CASRGSPYNEQFF
v_call: TRBV12-3/TRBV12-4
j_call: TRBJ2-1

cdr3_aa: CASSGRGGAADQETQYF
v_call: TRBV7-6
j_call: TRBJ2-5

cdr3_aa: CASSADRGTEAFF
v_call: TRBV19
j_call: TRBJ1-1

cdr3_aa: CSAENGPPEEQYF
v_call: TRBV20-1
j_call: TRBJ2-7

cdr3_aa: CASSLVQSNTEAFF
v_call: TRBV5-1
j_call: TRBJ1-1

cdr3_aa: CASSFPGQETQYF
v_call: TRBV12-3/TRBV12-4
j_call: TRBJ2-5

cdr3_aa: CASKFRGAYEQYF
v_call: TRBV27
j_call: TRBJ2-7

cdr3_aa: CASSLGGSNTQYF
v_call: TRBV7-3
j_call: TRBJ2-3

cdr3_aa: CSVVGSSNYGYTF
v_call: TRBV29-1
j_call: TRBJ1-2

cdr3_aa: CASSLAGADEQFF
v_call: TRBV28
j_call: TRBJ2-1

cdr3_aa: CASSLAGGHTGELFF
v_call: TRBV7-6
j_call: TRBJ2-2

cdr3_aa: CASSAKGSGVAGNQPQHF
v_call: TRBV2
j_call: TRBJ1-5

cdr3_aa: CASGRGLDTEAFF
v_call: TRBV12-5
j_call: TRBJ1-1

cdr3_aa: CASSFYHGAYEQYF
v_call: TRBV12-3/TRBV12-4
j_call: TRBJ2-7

cdr3_aa: CASSQDWPSNTEAFF
v_call: TRBV4-2
j_call: TRBJ1-1

cdr3_aa: CSADGQAGDLTDTQYF
v_call: TRBV20-1
j_call: TRBJ2-3

cdr3_aa: CASSRGRGETQPQHF
v_call: TRBV28
j_call: TRBJ1-5

cdr3_aa: CSVEDPREQETQYF
v_call: TRBV29-1
j_call: TRBJ2-5

cdr3_aa: CASSPGLAGGASYEQYF
v_call: TRBV4-3
j_call: TRBJ2-7

cdr3_aa: CASVPLPGQGARTEAFF
v_call: TRBV7-9
j_call: TRBJ1-1

cdr3_aa: CSAIPTTVSTDTQYF
v_call: TRBV20-1
j_call: TRBJ2-3

cdr3_aa: CASSPTIEVNTEAFF
v_call: TRBV4-1
j_call: TRBJ1-1

cdr3_aa: CSDNEQGSGYTF
v_call: TRBV29-1
j_call: TRBJ1-2

cdr3_aa: CASSLASSYEQYF
v_call: TRBV5-6
j_call: TRBJ2-7

cdr3_aa: CASSLPQGNEQYF
v_call: TRBV7-9
j_call: TRBJ2-7

cdr3_aa: CSLLNPQGTEAFF
v_call: TRBV29-1
j_call: TRBJ1-1

cdr3_aa: CASSPRWASGGGNEQFF
v_call: TRBV7-7
j_call: TRBJ2-1

cdr3_aa: CSARRADVQYF
v_call: TRBV29-1
j_call: TRBJ2-7